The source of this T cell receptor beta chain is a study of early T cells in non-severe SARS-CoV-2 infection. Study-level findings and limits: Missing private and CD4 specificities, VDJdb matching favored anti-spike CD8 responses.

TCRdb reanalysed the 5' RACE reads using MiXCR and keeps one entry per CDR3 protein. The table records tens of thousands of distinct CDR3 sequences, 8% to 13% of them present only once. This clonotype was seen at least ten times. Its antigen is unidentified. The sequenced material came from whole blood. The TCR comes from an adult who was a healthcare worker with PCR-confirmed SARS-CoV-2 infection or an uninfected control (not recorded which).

The CDR3 DNA follows: TGCAGTGCTAGCGGAGCGGGAGGGCCAGATACGCAGTATTTT. Translation: CSASGAGGPDTQYF. The chain recombines TRBV20-1 with TRBJ2-3, with TRBD2 identical over 10 bases. Germline V gives CDR1 DFQATT, CDR2 SNEGSKA (reference sequence). CDR3 length: 14 amino acids. V was clipped by 3 bases and J by 4 bases; unmatched bases: 4.